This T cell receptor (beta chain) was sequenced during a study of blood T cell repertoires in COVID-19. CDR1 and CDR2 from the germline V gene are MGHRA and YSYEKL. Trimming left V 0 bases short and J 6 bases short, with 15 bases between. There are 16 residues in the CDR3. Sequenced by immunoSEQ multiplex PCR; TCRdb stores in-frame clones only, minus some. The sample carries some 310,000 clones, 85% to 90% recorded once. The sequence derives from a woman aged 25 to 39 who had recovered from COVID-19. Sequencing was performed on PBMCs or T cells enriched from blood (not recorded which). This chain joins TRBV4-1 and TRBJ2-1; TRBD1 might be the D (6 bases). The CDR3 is CASSQDHRDPFNEQFF. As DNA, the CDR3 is TGCGCCAGCAGCCAAGATCACAGGGACCCCTTCAATGAGCAGTTCTTC.